This is a list of T cell receptor beta chains from one sample in a study of blood T cell repertoires in COVID-19. Produced via immunoSEQ multiplex PCR; TCRdb's table is partial and in-frame only. The data hold over 300,000 clones, with 90% observed a single time. The sample taken for sequencing was peripheral blood. The receptor set was obtained from a young man with active or convalescent COVID-19. CDR3s include the opening cysteine and the closing phenylalanine or tryptophan. The D gene is left open where the match is weak. Size values are once, few and many counts, or a class for expanded clones, and some rows have none.

>-|TRBV30|TRBJ2-3|-
CAWSVSGDTQYF
TGTGCCTGGAGTGTTTCAGGCGATACGCAGTATTTT
>TRBD1|TRBV14|TRBJ1-1|once
CASSPHIPTGEAFF
TGTGCCAGCAGCCCCCATATCCCGACAGGGGAAGCTTTCTTT
>TRBD1|TRBV5-1|TRBJ2-7|-
CASKLTGGSYEQYF
TGCGCCAGCAAGCTGACAGGGGGCTCCTACGAGCAGTACTTC
>TRBD1|TRBV10-3|TRBJ2-7|few
CAIRDRGQDSYEQYF
TGTGCCATCCGTGACCGGGGACAGGATTCCTACGAGCAGTACTTC
>-|TRBV4-1|TRBJ1-6|once
CASSQDRGSPLHF
TGCGCCAGCAGCCAAGATCGGGGTTCACCCCTCCACTTT
>TRBD2|TRBV29-1|TRBJ2-1|-
CSAGLAGGREQFF
TGCAGCGCGGGACTAGCGGGAGGGAGGGAGCAGTTCTTC
>-|TRBV27|TRBJ2-7|few
CASSVTGSYEQYF
TGTGCCAGCAGTGTGACAGGTTCCTACGAGCAGTACTTC
>TRBD1|TRBV7-3|TRBJ1-1|-
CASSSRTGGGTEAFF
TGTGCCAGCAGCTCAAGAACAGGGGGCGGGACTGAAGCTTTCTTT
>TRBD1|TRBV19|TRBJ1-1|-
CASSTTGDTEAFF
TGTGCCAGTAGTACCACAGGGGACACTGAAGCTTTCTTT
>-|TRBV27|TRBJ2-1|few
CASSYGGPYNEQFF
TGTGCCAGCAGCTATGGTGGTCCCTACAATGAGCAGTTCTTC
>-|TRBV5-1|TRBJ1-5|few
CASSLDGGLNQPQHF
TGCGCCAGCAGCTTGGATGGAGGTCTCAATCAGCCCCAGCATTTT
>TRBD2|TRBV4-3|TRBJ2-3|once
CASSQERIGLAGVTQYF
TGCGCCAGCAGCCAAGAAAGGATAGGGCTAGCGGGAGTTACGCAGTATTTT
>TRBD1|TRBV14|TRBJ1-6|-
CASSQEDRVFGSPLHF
TGTGCCAGCAGCCAAGAGGACAGGGTTTTCGGTTCACCCCTCCACTTT
>-|TRBV28|TRBJ2-1|-
CASSLRGGYNEQFF
TGTGCCAGCAGTTTGAGGGGGGGCTACAATGAGCAGTTCTTC
>TRBD1|TRBV7-2|TRBJ1-2|-
CASSFHTGGDYGYTF
TGTGCCAGCAGCTTCCACACAGGGGGGGACTATGGCTACACCTTC
>TRBD1|TRBV11-2|TRBJ2-7|-
CASSLPWTGDRYEQYF
TGTGCCAGCAGCTTACCCTGGACAGGGGACAGGTACGAGCAGTACTTC
>-|TRBV6-1|TRBJ2-6|-
CASSARPYRSGANVLTF
TGTGCCAGCAGTGCACGCCCTTATCGGTCTGGGGCCAACGTGCTGACTTTC
>-|TRBV5-8|TRBJ1-5|-
CATQRGRRQPQHF
TGTGCCACCCAACGAGGTAGGCGTCAGCCCCAGCATTTT
>-|TRBV6-5|TRBJ1-3|-
CASSLDRYSGNTIYF
TGTGCCAGCAGTCTCGACAGATACTCTGGAAACACCATATATTTT
>TRBD2|TRBV6-4|TRBJ2-1|-
CASSDPGLAGVNEQFF
TGTGCCAGCAGTGACCCCGGACTAGCGGGAGTCAATGAGCAGTTCTTC
>-|TRBV7-9|TRBJ1-4|-
CASQRGTNEKLFF
TGTGCCAGCCAAAGAGGGACAAATGAAAAACTGTTTTTT
>-|TRBV13|TRBJ2-5|-
CASSNKQGTQYF
TGTGCCAGCAGCAACAAACAGGGGACCCAGTACTTC
>-|TRBV28|TRBJ1-5|once
CASSQRLASNQPQHF
TGTGCCAGCAGTCAAAGACTGGCTAGCAATCAGCCCCAGCATTTT
>TRBD1|TRBV6-5|TRBJ2-7|-
CASSYGTGAYEQYF
TGTGCCAGCAGTTATGGGACAGGGGCCTACGAGCAGTACTTC
>TRBD2|TRBV19|TRBJ2-3|once
CASSPRTSGGSDTQYF
TGTGCCAGTAGTCCCCGGACTAGCGGGGGCTCAGATACGCAGTATTTT
>TRBD2|TRBV4-2|TRBJ2-4|-
CASSQDLPGLEGKNIQYF
TGTGCCAGCAGCCAAGATCTGCCGGGACTAGAGGGCAAAAACATTCAGTACTTC
>-|TRBV18|TRBJ1-6|-
CASSPPWGTNYNSPLHF
TGTGCCAGCTCACCACCGTGGGGGACAAACTATAATTCACCCCTCCACTTT
>-|TRBV5-4|TRBJ1-1|-
CASSFQGTEAFF
TGTGCCAGCAGCTTCCAGGGGACTGAAGCTTTCTTT
>-|TRBV24-1|TRBJ2-1|-
CATSDLAGRGSYNEQFF
TGTGCCACCAGTGATTTGGCCGGCAGGGGCTCCTACAATGAGCAGTTCTTC
>-|TRBV28|TRBJ1-4|-
CASSTPDRATNEKLFF
TGTGCCAGCAGCACCCCTGACAGAGCAACTAATGAAAAACTGTTTTTT
>-|TRBV19|TRBJ2-5|-
CASSIRSHPQETQYF
TGTGCCAGTAGTATAAGGAGCCACCCCCAAGAGACCCAGTACTTC
>-|TRBV2|TRBJ1-1|-
CASSETSPAGGAFF
TGTGCCAGCAGTGAAACCAGCCCCGCTGGGGGGGCTTTCTTT
>TRBD1|TRBV28|TRBJ1-2|-
CASSFSGTGLDYGYTF
TGTGCCAGCAGTTTTTCGGGGACAGGGTTGGACTATGGCTACACCTTC
>-|TRBV18|TRBJ2-3|-
CASSPPSVRESVTQYF
TGTGCCAGCTCACCACCGTCTGTCAGGGAATCTGTTACGCAGTATTTT
>-|TRBV11-2|TRBJ2-7|-
CASSARTLGGYYEQYF
TGTGCCAGCAGCGCTAGGACTCTGGGGGGATACTACGAGCAGTACTTC
>-|TRBV27|TRBJ1-6|-
CASSSARSGNSPLHF
TGTGCCAGCAGTTCCGCCAGGTCGGGGAATTCGCCCCTCCACTTT
>-|TRBV12-3/TRBV12-4|TRBJ2-2|-
CASSPRLPGELFF
TGTGCCAGCAGTCCCAGACTTCCCGGGGAGCTGTTTTTT